The 23 T cell receptor beta chains below were found in one sample sequenced in a study of shared clonotypes between healthy human individuals. Profiled with immunoSEQ multiplex PCR; TCRdb holds only in-frame clones, not every one. The table records more than 2,000,000 clones, 80% to 95% of them present only once. The sample taken for sequencing was naive CD4+ T cells from PBMCs. Subset defined: CD45RA+ positively selected. Source of these receptors: a man aged 18 to 35 in good health. Some clones in this sample may be carry-over from other donors' samples.

The chain joins TRBV27 to TRBJ1-1, with D maybe TRBD1 (6 bases). CDR3 length: 12 amino acids. The germline V gene has CDR1 MNHEY and CDR2 SMNVEV (reference sequence). With 11 bases removed from V and 1 base from J, the gap between germline ends came to 11 bases. The CDR3 nucleotides read TGTGCCTTGCGGGGGCCGAACACTGAAGCTTTCTTT. It specifies CALRGPNTEAFF.

The chain recombines TRBV27 with TRBJ2-7, with 10 bases matching TRBD1. The V segment lost 4 bases and the J segment 3 bases; nucleotides outside the gene matches: 6. Germline CDR1 and CDR2: MNHEY and SMNVEV (reference sequence). The length of the CDR3 is 15 residues. The CDR3 DNA follows: TGTGCCAGCAGTTCCCTCCGGACAGGGGGCTACGAGCAGTACTTC. Protein product: CASSSLRTGGYEQYF.

This clone was seen a single time. The gene calls are TRBV19 and TRBJ2-3; D is tentatively TRBD1 or TRBD2 (5 bases each). Germline CDR1 reads LNHDA; CDR2 reads SQIVND (reference sequence). The germline V and J ends were trimmed by 7 bases and 1 base, with 9 bases remaining between them. The CDR3 length is 13 residues. This CDR3 reads CASTGLRTDTQYF. CDR3 nucleotide sequence: TGTGCCAGTACGGGGCTTCGCACAGATACGCAGTATTTT.

This clone was counted a single time. This chain joins TRBV19 and TRBJ2-7; D is unresolved. Trimming removed 5 bases from V and 4 bases from J, with 12 bases in between. CDR1 is LNHDA, CDR2 SQIVND, per germline (reference sequence). The CDR3 runs 13 residues. This CDR3 reads CASSPRGHYEQYF. CDR3 bases: TGTGCCAGTAGTCCCCGCGGCCATTACGAGCAGTACTTC.

CDR3: CASSPPPHSTGWLGKLFF. CDR3 sequence (DNA): TGTGCCAGCTCACCACCACCTCATTCGACAGGGTGGTTAGGAAAACTGTTTTTT. The chain employs TRBV18 and TRBJ1-4, with 7 bases fitting TRBD1. The trim removed 0 bases at V and 10 bases at J, leaving 17 bases unmatched. The CDR3 sequence is 18 residues long. Germline CDR1 and CDR2: KGHSH and LQKENI.

V usage is TRBV29-1 and J usage is TRBJ2-7; possibly TRBD1 for D (6 bases). Germline V lookup: CDR1 SQVTM, CDR2 ANQGSEA. The V and J ends lost 6 bases and 0 bases respectively, with 15 bases between them. The CDR3 sequence is 14 residues long. The CDR3 loop is CSVDTGTSSYEQYF. CDR3 nucleotides: TGCAGCGTCGACACCGGGACAAGCTCCTACGAGCAGTACTTC.

The V call is TRBV2, the J call TRBJ1-1; D gene ambiguous. The V gene lost 6 bases and the J gene lost 3 bases, with 14 bases spanning the gap. The germline gives CDR1 SNHLY, CDR2 FYNNEI. This CDR3 region has 14 residues. The CDR3 DNA sequence: TGTGCCAGCAGCTTACAGAGCACCTACACTGAAGCTTTCTTT. It yields the protein CASSLQSTYTEAFF.

This chain uses TRBV5-1 with TRBJ2-2; 10 bases are a match to TRBD2. The CDR3 consists of 15 residues. V trimming: 6 bases; J trimming: 2 bases; junction bases outside the gene matches: 4. Germline lookup yields CDR1 SGHRS and CDR2 YFSETQ. CDR3 DNA sequence: TGCGCCAGCACCGCTAGCGGGGGCAACACCGGGGAGCTGTTTTTT. This sequence encodes CASTASGGNTGELFF. The variable domain in full, completed from reference TRBV5-1 and TRBJ2-2, reads KAGVTQTPRYLIKTRGQQVTLSCSPISGHRSVSWYQQTPGQGLQFLFEYFSETQRNKGNFPGRFSGRQFSNSRSEMNVSTLELGDSALYLCASTASGGNTGELFFGEGSRLTVL.

This clone has just one count. V usage is TRBV28 and J usage is TRBJ2-7; no clear D gene. Trimming left V 3 bases short and J 6 bases short, with 18 bases between. Germline values: CDR1 MDHEN, CDR2 SYDVKM. The CDR3 contains 15 residues. The CDR3 spells CASSFFTPGHSEQYF. CDR3 sequence (DNA): TGTGCCAGCAGTTTTTTTACTCCGGGTCACAGCGAGCAGTACTTC.

This clone was seen a single time. The chain employs TRBV6-5 and TRBJ2-1; 8 nucleotides align to TRBD2. V gave up 2 bases and J gave up 6 bases; unmatched junction bases: 9. The germline V gene has CDR1 MNHEY and CDR2 SVGAGI. This CDR3 has 16 amino acids. CDR3 sequence (DNA): TGTGCCAGCAGTTACGCAATAGCGGGATCGATCAATGAGCAGTTCTTC. Translation: CASSYAIAGSINEQFF.

V is TRBV4-1 and J is TRBJ2-1; 13 bases agree with TRBD2. The ends lost 4 bases at V and 4 bases at J; junction bases unmatched: 4. This CDR3 contains 16 residues. Per germline, CDR1 MGHRA and CDR2 YSYEKL. DNA for the CDR3: TGCGCCAGCAGCCCCAGACTAGCGGGGGGATACAATGAGCAGTTCTTC. As protein: CASSPRLAGGYNEQFF.

The chain links TRBV30 to TRBJ1-6, with TRBD1 matching 10 bases. Germline V lookup: CDR1 GTSNPN, CDR2 SVGIG (reference sequence). J was trimmed by 9 bases and V by 7 bases; bases with no gene match: 6. CDR3 length: 13 amino acids. The CDR3 here is CAYTDRGRSPLHF. The CDR3 coding sequence is TGTGCCTATACCGACAGGGGGCGTTCACCCCTCCACTTT.

This chain joins TRBV20-1 and TRBJ2-7; D is ambiguous. The CDR3 is made up of 11 amino acids. Germline lookup yields CDR1 DFQATT and CDR2 SNEGSKA (reference sequence). Trimming stripped 5 bases from V and 7 bases from J, with 12 bases between. The chain's CDR3 is CSAPDLGEQYF. The CDR3 DNA reads TGCAGTGCTCCCGATTTGGGTGAGCAGTACTTC.

CDR3 residues: CPFYEQYF. The DNA for the CDR3 is TGCCCCTTCTACGAGCAGTACTTC. The V call is TRBV5-1, the J call TRBJ2-7; no clear D gene. Per germline, CDR1 SGHRS and CDR2 YFSETQ. This CDR3 region has 8 residues.

The rearrangement uses TRBV25-1 and TRBJ2-4; no reliable D call. Germline lookup yields CDR1 MGHDK and CDR2 SYGVNS. V lost 5 bases, J lost 0 bases, and 11 bases lay in between. The CDR3 is 15 amino acids. CDR3 sequence (DNA): TGTGCCAGCAGTCCCTGGCTCCTAGCCAAAAACATTCAGTACTTC. It translates to CASSPWLLAKNIQYF.

The rearrangement uses TRBV5-6 and TRBJ1-2; possibly TRBD1 for D (5 bases). With 3 bases removed from V and 5 bases from J, the gap between germline ends came to 17 bases. From germline, CDR1 is SGHDT and CDR2 YYEEEE. The CDR3 loop spans 15 amino acids. CDR3 nucleotides: TGTGCCAGCAGCTCGAGATGGGGACCAGATTATGGCTACACCTTC. Protein: CASSSRWGPDYGYTF. The full variable domain, with the rest looked up from reference TRBV5-6 and TRBJ1-2, is DAGVTQSPTHLIKTRGQQVTLRCSPKSGHDTVSWYQQALGQGPQFIFQYYEEEERQRGNFPDRFSGHQFPNYSSELNVNALLLGDSALYLCASSSRWGPDYGYTFGSGTRLTVV.

The chain uses TRBV30 and TRBJ1-1, with D maybe TRBD1 (5 bases). In germline, CDR1 is GTSNPN, CDR2 SVGIG (reference sequence). The V and J ends lost 2 bases and 5 bases respectively, with 18 bases between them. CDR3 length: 15 residues. The CDR3 DNA sequence: TGTGCCTGGAGTCCGGGCCTTTCTTGGGGGACTGAAGCTTTCTTT. This sequence encodes CAWSPGLSWGTEAFF. The full variable domain, in which reference TRBV30 and TRBJ1-1 provide the parts outside the CDR3, is SQTIHQWPATLVQPVGSPLSLECTVEGTSNPNLYWYRQAAGRGLQLLFYSVGIGQISSEVPQNLSASRPQDRQFILSSKKLLLSDSGFYLCAWSPGLSWGTEAFFGQGTRLTVV.

This clone was recorded once. The V and J genes are TRBV9 and TRBJ2-2; weak D call: TRBD1 (5 bases). The germline V and J ends were trimmed by 0 bases and 3 bases, with 15 bases remaining between them. Germline V gene data show CDR1 as SGDLS and CDR2 as YYNGEE. The CDR3 is made up of 17 amino acids. The DNA of the CDR3 is TGTGCCAGCAGCGTAGACCCCTCAGGGATTTACACCGGGGAGCTGTTTTTT. This encodes CASSVDPSGIYTGELFF. The variable domain in full, completed from reference TRBV9 and TRBJ2-2, reads DSGVTQTPKHLITATGQRVTLRCSPRSGDLSVYWYQQSLDQGLQFLIQYYNGEERAKGNILERFSAQQFPDLHSELNLSSLELGDSALYFCASSVDPSGIYTGELFFGEGSRLTVL.

The V gene is TRBV5-1, the J gene TRBJ2-1; D is possibly TRBD2 (5 bases). CDR1 and CDR2 from the germline V gene are SGHRS and YFSETQ. V lost 4 bases to trimming and J lost 4 bases, with 15 bases between them. The CDR3 length is 15 residues. CDR3 in amino acids: CASSPLALLYNEQFF. The CDR3 region has the DNA TGCGCCAGCAGCCCGCTAGCCCTACTATACAATGAGCAGTTCTTC.

This clone has just one count. The chain couples TRBV7-9 to TRBJ1-4; D perhaps matches TRBD1 (5 bases). V lost 1 base and J lost 5, with 14 bases in between. The germline V gene has CDR1 SEHNR and CDR2 FQNEAQ (reference sequence). The CDR3 covers 16 residues. In DNA, the CDR3 is TGTGCCAGCAGCTTAGGGACCATTGGGGCAAATGAAAAACTGTTTTTT. As protein: CASSLGTIGANEKLFF. The full variable domain, its missing parts supplied by reference TRBV7-9 and TRBJ1-4, is DTGVSQNPRHKITKRGQNVTFRCDPISEHNRLYWYRQTLGQGPEFLTYFQNEAQLEKSRLLSDRFSAERPKGSFSTLEIQRTEQGDSAMYLCASSLGTIGANEKLFFGSGTQLSVL.

V is TRBV7-7 and J is TRBJ2-5, with TRBD2 as a possible D gene (5 bases). V lost 7 bases, J lost 5 bases, and 17 bases lay in between. Germline V gene lookup returns CDR1 SSHAT and CDR2 FNYEAQ (reference sequence). The CDR3 has 14 residues. The DNA of the CDR3 is TGTGCCAGCACCACCGGGGTCTCCTGGGAGACCCAGTACTTC. Its translation: CASTTGVSWETQYF.

The chain has TRBV28 and TRBJ2-5; 7 bases are shared with TRBD2. Trimming cost V 3 bases and J 4 bases; bases outside gene matches: 14. The CDR3 is 17 amino acids. Germline V gene data show CDR1 as MDHEN and CDR2 as SYDVKM. In DNA, the CDR3 is TGTGCCAGCAGTTTGTTGGTGGCGGGAGCAAGGTCAGAGACCCAGTACTTC. This encodes CASSLLVAGARSETQYF.

The chain combines TRBV11-2 with TRBJ2-7; the D gene is possibly TRBD1 (6 bases). Germline CDR1 SGHAT, CDR2 FQNNGV. CDR3 size: 16 residues. The V end was cut by 6 bases, the J end by 0 bases, with 18 bases between. Here the CDR3 reads CASRIGGRGRSYEQYF. CDR3 nucleotide sequence: TGTGCCAGCAGAATAGGGGGACGGGGTCGCTCCTACGAGCAGTACTTC.